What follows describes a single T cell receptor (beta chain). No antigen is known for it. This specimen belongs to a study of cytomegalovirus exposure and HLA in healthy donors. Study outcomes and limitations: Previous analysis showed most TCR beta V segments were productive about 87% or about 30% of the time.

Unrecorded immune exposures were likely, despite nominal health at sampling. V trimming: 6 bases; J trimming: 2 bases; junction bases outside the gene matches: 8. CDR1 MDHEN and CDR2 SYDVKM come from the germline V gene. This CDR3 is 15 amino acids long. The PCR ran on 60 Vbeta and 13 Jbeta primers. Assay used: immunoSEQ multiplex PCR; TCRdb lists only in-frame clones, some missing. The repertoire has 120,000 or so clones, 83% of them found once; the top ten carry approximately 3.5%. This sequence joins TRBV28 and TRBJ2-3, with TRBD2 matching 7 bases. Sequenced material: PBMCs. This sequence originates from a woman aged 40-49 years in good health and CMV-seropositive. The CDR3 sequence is CASRPGGGFTDTQYF. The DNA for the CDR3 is TGTGCCAGCAGACCTGGCGGGGGTTTCACAGATACGCAGTATTTT.